Described below is a single TCR beta chain sequence and its context. The repertoire was sequenced with immunoSEQ multiplex PCR; TCRdb's copy has only in-frame clones and lacks some. The table lists under 200,000 clones, roughly 95% of them singletons, with over 1% in the top ten. The CDR3 loop spans 14 amino acids. Germline CDR1 SGHAT, CDR2 FQNNGV. Trimming at V came to 5 bases and at J to 8 bases, leaving 10 bases not matched to a gene. These data belong to a study of control samples from healthy donors and cancer patients. The specimen was blood. The sequence derives from a woman aged 30 to 39 in good health. The J gene is TRBJ1-2, the V gene TRBV11-2, with 8 bases that match TRBD1. Here the CDR3 DNA reads TGTGCCAGCAGCCCGCTCACAAGGGACAGGGGCTACACCTTC. Its protein product is CASSPLTRDRGYTF.